These 22 T cell receptor beta chains were sequenced from one sample in a study of Ad26.COV2.S vaccination and SARS-CoV-2 variants. Clones were read by immunoSEQ multiplex PCR, and TCRdb kept only the in-frame ones, dropping some. The sample contains about 180,000 clones, around nine tenths of which appear only once. The starting material was peripheral blood, obtained after recovery from COVID-19. These receptors originate from a human donor who had recovered from COVID-19.

The rearrangement uses TRBV5-4 and TRBJ2-1, with a weak D call TRBD2 (6 bases). Germline V lookup: CDR1 SGHNT, CDR2 YYREEE (reference sequence). This CDR3 has 13 residues. Between the trimmed V and J ends, which lost 3 bases and 5 bases, there was a span of 9 bases. In DNA form, the CDR3 reads TGTGCCAGCAGCTCGGGACTTAACAATGAGCAGTTCTTC. This translates into CASSSGLNNEQFF.

The chain is built from TRBV4-2 and TRBJ2-3, with 10 positions matching TRBD2. The germline gives CDR1 LGHNA, CDR2 YNFKEQ. J gave up 6 bases and V 2 bases, and 8 bases lay outside the gene matches. The CDR3 consists of 16 residues. The CDR3 here is CASSQRAGGVSDTQYF. CDR3 nucleotides: TGTGCCAGCAGCCAACGAGCGGGGGGGGTTTCGGATACGCAGTATTTT.

The gene calls are TRBV6-5 and TRBJ2-7; D remains ambiguous. The CDR3 length is 14 residues. Per germline, CDR1 MNHEY and CDR2 SVGAGI. Trimming removed 6 bases from V and 1 base from J, with 13 bases in between. CDR3 sequence (DNA): TGTGCCAGCAGCCCCCTTCTTGGGTCCTACGAGCAGTACTTC. Amino acid sequence: CASSPLLGSYEQYF.

V and J are TRBV27 and TRBJ2-3; 8 nucleotides match TRBD2. The CDR3 contains 16 residues. With 5 bases clipped from V and 5 bases from J, the junction kept 12 bases outside the gene matches. Germline assignment: CDR1 MNHEY and CDR2 SMNVEV (reference sequence). The CDR3 reads CASSPSVSGVGDTQYF. The CDR3 DNA is TGTGCCAGCAGTCCCTCGGTTAGCGGGGTCGGAGATACGCAGTATTTT.

The chain carries TRBV6-5 and TRBJ1-3; D remains unclear. The CDR3 loop spans 12 amino acids. From germline, CDR1 is MNHEY and CDR2 SVGAGI. V was shortened by 7 bases and J by 1 base, with 5 bases between the two germline ends. The CDR3 is CASTGSGNTIYF. The CDR3 DNA follows: TGTGCCAGCACTGGATCTGGAAACACCATATATTTT.

The chain combines TRBV19 with TRBJ1-6, with D unclear. The CDR3 is 15 amino acids. Trimming removed 10 bases from V and 6 bases from J, with 19 bases in between. In germline, CDR1 is LNHDA, CDR2 SQIVND (reference sequence). CDR3 in DNA: TGTGCCACCCAAACGAGAGGGAATGGTAATTCACCCCTCCACTTT. Residues: CATQTRGNGNSPLHF.

The chain joins TRBV29-1 to TRBJ2-1; weak D call: TRBD2 (5 bases). Between the trimmed V and J ends, which lost 4 bases and 0 bases, there was a span of 16 bases. Germline loops: CDR1 SQVTM, CDR2 ANQGSEA. The CDR3 spans 16 residues. In DNA form, the CDR3 reads TGCAGCGTTGTATTCCTAGCTCTTACCTCCTACAATGAGCAGTTCTTC. This encodes CSVVFLALTSYNEQFF.

CDR3 in amino acids: CASETRSGPLDYGYTF. The CDR3 DNA reads as TGTGCCAGCGAAACCAGGTCAGGTCCTCTAGACTATGGCTACACCTTC. V gene TRBV21-1 combines with J gene TRBJ1-2. TRBV21-1 is termed a pseudogene. The length of the CDR3 is 16 residues.

The rearrangement joins TRBV7-3 to TRBJ1-2; D perhaps matches TRBD1 (5 bases). Trimming pared 3 bases from V and 8 bases from J, leaving 13 bases between. CDR3 length equals 13 residues. Germline assignment: CDR1 SGHTA and CDR2 FQGTGA. CDR3 in DNA: TGTGCCAGCAGCTTCGGGGGAACTAGCGGCTACACCTTC. Amino acids: CASSFGGTSGYTF.

The chain has TRBV14 and TRBJ2-7; 7 nucleotides align to TRBD2. Germline V gene lookup returns CDR1 SGHDN and CDR2 FVKESK. V was clipped by 4 bases and J by 5 bases; unmatched bases: 8. The CDR3 has 14 residues. CDR3 nucleotide sequence: TGTGCCAGCAGCCTAACCCGACTAGCCGACGAGCAGTACTTC. This gives the protein CASSLTRLADEQYF. Variable domain in full (rest from reference TRBV14 and TRBJ2-7): EAGVTQFPSHSVIEKGQTVTLRCDPISGHDNLYWYRRVMGKEIKFLLHFVKESKQDESGMPNNRFLAERTGGTYSTLKVQPAELEDSGVYFCASSLTRLADEQYFGPGTRLTVT.

The chain is built from TRBV6-5 and TRBJ1-5; 9 nucleotides match TRBD1. V gave up 4 bases and J gave up 5 bases; unmatched junction bases: 3. Germline V lookup: CDR1 MNHEY, CDR2 SVGAGI. The CDR3 contains 14 residues. CDR3 protein: CASSLGTGYQPQHF. The CDR3 DNA is TGTGCCAGCAGTTTAGGGACAGGGTATCAGCCCCAGCATTTT.

The chain recombines TRBV6-5 with TRBJ1-1; no clear D. Germline assignment: CDR1 MNHEY and CDR2 SVGAGI. Trimming removed 4 bases at V and 0 bases at J, with 9 bases between. The CDR3 loop spans 14 amino acids. CDR3 in amino acids: CASSSIGLNTEAFF. In DNA, the CDR3 is TGTGCCAGCAGTTCCATAGGGCTGAACACTGAAGCTTTCTTT.

This chain uses TRBV5-8 with TRBJ2-5; 8 bases map to TRBD1. This CDR3 has 15 residues. Germline assignment: CDR1 SGHTS and CDR2 YDEGEE. V lost 1 base and J lost 5; bases outside the gene matches: 7. This chain's CDR3 is CASSLNPGGRETQYF. CDR3 in DNA: TGTGCCAGCAGCTTGAATCCAGGGGGCAGGGAGACCCAGTACTTC.

The CDR3 here is CASNSGGTGDGEQYF. The DNA of the CDR3 is TGTGCCAGCAACTCAGGGGGGACAGGGGACGGCGAGCAGTACTTC. This sequence joins TRBV28 and TRBJ2-7; the match to TRBD1 covers 10 bases. The germline V gene encodes CDR1 MDHEN and CDR2 SYDVKM. V shed 7 bases, J shed 6 bases, and the junction held 12 bases outside the gene matches. The CDR3 covers 15 residues. The full variable domain, its missing parts supplied by reference TRBV28 and TRBJ2-7, is DVKVTQSSRYLVKRTGEKVFLECVQDMDHENMFWYRQDPGLGLRLIYFSYDVKMKEKGDIPEGYSVSREKKERFSLILESASTNQTSMYLCASNSGGTGDGEQYFGPGTRLTVT.

The CDR3 protein is CASSQEVAGYSPLHF. DNA of the CDR3: TGTGCCAGCAGCCAAGAGGTGGCGGGATATTCACCCCTCCACTTT. The chain couples TRBV14 to TRBJ1-6; D is undetermined. The germline CDR1 and CDR2 sequences are SGHDN and FVKESK. Deletions cut 0 bases from V and 8 bases from J, with 11 bases between. This CDR3 has 15 residues.

The chain combines TRBV5-1 with TRBJ2-4; D may be TRBD1 (6 bases). The germline CDR1 and CDR2 sequences are SGHRS and YFSETQ. Trimming cost V 0 bases and J 2 bases, with 15 bases left between them. The CDR3 has 17 amino acids. The CDR3 here is CASSLAAGVISKNIQYF. The CDR3 nucleotides read TGCGCCAGCAGCTTGGCCGCAGGGGTAATATCCAAAAACATTCAGTACTTC.

The chain recombines TRBV7-3 with TRBJ2-3; tentative D call: TRBD1 (6 bases). Germline V gene lookup returns CDR1 SGHTA and CDR2 FQGTGA. V was cut by 5 bases and J by 4 bases, with 16 bases left in between. This CDR3 is built from 15 residues. CDR3 protein: CASSTNLAGADTQYF. DNA of the CDR3: TGTGCCAGCAGCACAAACCTAGCAGGGGCAGATACGCAGTATTTT.

This rearrangement joins TRBV21-1 to TRBJ1-6. TRBV21-1 is a recognized pseudogene. The CDR3 extends over 19 amino acids. CDR3 amino acids: CASIPIPDALGSINSPLHF. CDR3 sequence (DNA): TGTGCCAGCATCCCAATCCCAGATGCATTAGGTTCTATAAATTCACCCCTCCACTTT.

The V gene is TRBV7-9, the J gene TRBJ2-7; D is perhaps TRBD1 or TRBD2 (5 bases each). The germline CDR1 and CDR2 sequences are SEHNR and FQNEAQ (reference sequence). Trimming took off 2 bases at V and 4 bases at J, with 15 bases between the two ends. The CDR3 is 15 residues long. The CDR3 here is CASSLMGPPGYEQYF. The CDR3 bases are TGTGCCAGCAGCTTAATGGGACCCCCAGGATACGAGCAGTACTTC.

The rearrangement uses TRBV9 and TRBJ2-7, with D hard to call. V was cut by 4 bases and J by 7 bases, with 18 bases left in between. The CDR3 extends over 14 amino acids. Germline V CDR1 and CDR2: SGDLS, YYNGEE. Here the CDR3 DNA reads TGTGCCAGCAGCCTCCTTGGAGAGGTTTCGGAGCAGTACTTC. Residues: CASSLLGEVSEQYF.

The chain has TRBV9 and TRBJ2-3; 9 bases are shared with TRBD2. The CDR3 is 15 amino acids. V lost 3 bases, J lost 1 base, and 3 bases stayed unmatched. Germline V gene sequence: CDR1 SGDLS, CDR2 YYNGEE. The DNA for the CDR3 is TGTGCCAGCAGCGCTCGACTAGCGGGCACAGATACGCAGTATTTT. Encoded protein: CASSARLAGTDTQYF.

V usage is TRBV25-1 and J usage is TRBJ1-4; no reliable D call. Germline V gene sequence: CDR1 MGHDK, CDR2 SYGVNS. The CDR3 covers 15 residues. The V and J ends lost 6 bases and 0 bases respectively, with 11 bases between them. As DNA, the CDR3 is TGTGCCAGCAGGCCCCCCGGAGCAACTAATGAAAAACTGTTTTTT. Its protein is CASRPPGATNEKLFF.